A selection of T cell receptor beta chains follows, all from one sample in a study of T cell repertoires in cytomegalovirus infection. TCRdb ran MiXCR on the reads and lists one entry per CDR3 protein. The profile covers fewer than 1,000,000 distinct CDR3 sequences, with 31% appearing a single time and around 15% taken by the ten largest. Antigens of these TCRs are unknown. Sequencing used cultured CD8+ T cells from PBMCs, obtained from culture after CMV antigen stimulation. Receptors originate from a human donor in good health (CMV status not recorded). Some clones in this sample may be carry-over from other donors' samples. The CDR3 runs from the conserved cysteine through the conserved F or W. Fields, in order: clone size, J gene, D gene, V gene, CDR3 protein, CDR3 DNA. D genes are given only for firm matches. Expanded clones are given a class, and other clones once, few, many or no size at all.

>few|TRBJ2-3|TRBD1|TRBV7-9
CASNPSGGDTQYF
TGTGCCAGCAACCCTTCAGGGGGAGATACGCAGTATTTT
>few|TRBJ1-6|.|TRBV9
CASSGGLSSNSPLHF
TGTGCCAGTAGCGGTGGCCTAAGCAGTAACTCACCCCTCCACTTT
>few|TRBJ2-1|.|TRBV7-6
CASSLAIQGRYNEQFF
TGTGCCAGCAGCTTAGCGATCCAGGGGCGCTACAATGAGCAGTTCTTC
>many|TRBJ1-6|.|TRBV12-3/TRBV12-4
CASSFWPESSYNSPLHF
TGTGCCAGCAGTTTTTGGCCGGAGAGCTCCTATAATTCACCCCTCCACTTT
>.|TRBJ1-2|.|TRBV15
CATSLSRDTRNYGYTF
TGTGCCACCAGCCTCTCCCGGGACACTCGAAACTATGGCTACACCTTC
>many|TRBJ2-1|TRBD1|TRBV20-1
CSAATGTVAYNEQFF
TGCAGTGCTGCCACCGGGACAGTGGCATACAATGAGCAGTTCTTC
>once|TRBJ2-3|TRBD2|TRBV19
CASSIWSGGIGGTDTQYF
TGTGCCAGTAGTATATGGAGCGGGGGGATCGGGGGCACAGATACGCAGTATTTT
>.|TRBJ2-3|TRBD2|TRBV20-1
CSARKYLGAGGSGTQYF
TGCAGTGCTAGGAAATACTTGGGAGCGGGGGGGTCCGGTACGCAGTATTTT
>.|TRBJ2-6|.|TRBV7-9
CASSHPQGERSGANVLTF
TGTGCCAGCAGCCACCCACAGGGAGAGAGATCTGGGGCCAACGTCCTGACTTTC
>.|TRBJ2-3|.|TRBV9
CASSDRISTDTQYF
TGTGCCAGCAGCGACAGGATCAGCACAGATACGCAGTATTTT
>few|TRBJ2-1|.|TRBV20-1
CSAGGGWGSYNEQFF
TGCAGTGCTGGCGGGGGCTGGGGCTCCTACAATGAGCAGTTCTTC
>.|TRBJ2-3|.|TRBV18
CASSPPVLARSGDTQYF
TGTGCCAGCTCACCACCGGTTCTAGCGAGATCCGGGGATACGCAGTATTTT
>few|TRBJ2-6|.|TRBV27
CASTPGGGANVLTF
TGTGCCTCCACACCTGGGGGTGGGGCCAACGTCCTGACTTTC
>.|TRBJ1-2|.|TRBV7-4
CASSSGALHGYTF
TGTGCCAGCAGCTCAGGGGCTCTTCATGGCTACACCTTC
>.|TRBJ1-2|.|TRBV7-6
CASSFREDYGYTF
TGTGCCAGCAGCTTCAGGGAAGACTATGGCTACACCTTC
>.|TRBJ2-1|.|TRBV4-3
CASSPEGDYAFEQFF
TGCGCCAGCAGCCCGGAGGGGGACTATGCATTTGAGCAGTTCTTC
>many|TRBJ2-2|.|TRBV19
CASSGDTGELFF
TGTGCCAGTTCAGGGGATACCGGGGAGCTGTTTTTT
>.|TRBJ2-3|.|TRBV20-1
CSARRRGTDTQYF
TGCAGTGCTAGACGTAGGGGCACAGATACGCAGTATTTT
>.|TRBJ1-1|TRBD1|TRBV6-2/TRBV6-3
CASSAYRGAGTEAFF
TGTGCCAGCAGTGCGTACAGGGGCGCGGGGACTGAAGCTTTCTTT
>.|TRBJ2-1|.|TRBV6-1
CVSSLSGTFSSYNEQFF
TGTGTCAGCAGCCTTTCCGGGACCTTCAGCTCCTACAATGAGCAGTTCTTC
>.|TRBJ2-5|TRBD2|TRBV9
CASSWTSGVQETQYF
TGTGCCAGCAGCTGGACTAGCGGGGTCCAAGAGACCCAGTACTTC
>many|TRBJ2-1|.|TRBV12-3/TRBV12-4
CASEEGNEQFF
TGTGCCAGCGAAGAAGGGAATGAGCAGTTCTTC
>.|TRBJ2-7|.|TRBV12-5
CASGLVSGYEQYF
TGTGCTAGTGGTTTGGTCTCAGGGTACGAGCAGTACTTC
>.|TRBJ2-3|.|TRBV12-3/TRBV12-4
CASSLARVDTQYF
TGTGCCAGCAGTTTAGCGCGGGTAGATACGCAGTATTTT
>.|TRBJ2-2|.|TRBV27
CASISSGTGELFF
TGTGCCAGCATAAGTTCGGGAACCGGGGAGCTGTTTTTT
>.|TRBJ2-2|TRBD2|TRBV4-1
CASSQDMGSGAGELFF
TGCGCCAGCAGCCAAGATATGGGGAGCGGGGCCGGGGAGCTGTTTTTT
>few|TRBJ2-2|.|TRBV4-1
CASSHPDGTLNTGELFF
TGCGCCAGCAGCCACCCCGACGGGACTTTGAACACCGGGGAGCTGTTTTTT
>.|TRBJ1-2|TRBD1|TRBV6-1
CASRGYEDRGTYGYTF
TGTGCCAGCAGAGGATACGAGGACAGGGGTACCTATGGCTACACCTTC
>few|TRBJ2-2|TRBD1|TRBV5-6
CASSLLQGVRTGELFF
TGTGCCAGCAGCTTATTACAGGGGGTTCGAACCGGGGAGCTGTTTTTT
>few|TRBJ2-5|.|TRBV7-2
CASSLAGPTFRIEQTQYF
TGTGCCAGCAGCTTAGCTGGGCCGACATTTCGCATCGAACAGACCCAGTACTTC
>few|TRBJ2-7|TRBD1|TRBV10-1
CASSELQGSYEQYF
TGCGCCAGCAGTGAGTTACAGGGGTCCTACGAGCAGTACTTC
>.|TRBJ2-2|.|TRBV25-1
CASSDFGANTGELFF
TGTGCCAGCAGTGACTTTGGCGCGAACACCGGGGAGCTGTTTTTT
>few|TRBJ2-7|.|TRBV7-6
CASSFIPGEQYF
TGTGCCAGCAGCTTCATCCCCGGCGAGCAGTACTTC
>few|TRBJ2-7|TRBD1|TRBV10-1
CASGGQGSGLGQYF
TGCGCCAGCGGGGGACAGGGCTCTGGACTTGGGCAGTACTTC
>few|TRBJ2-1|TRBD2|TRBV6-6
CASSYLAGGINNEQFF
TGTGCCAGCAGTTACTTGGCGGGGGGGATTAACAATGAGCAGTTCTTC
>.|TRBJ2-5|TRBD2|TRBV7-9
CASSLLLAGVQETQYF
TGTGCCAGCAGCTTACTACTAGCGGGTGTTCAAGAGACCCAGTACTTC
>once|TRBJ1-2|.|TRBV5-1
CASSLKQGFNYGYTF
TGCGCCAGCAGCCTGAAACAGGGTTTCAACTATGGCTACACCTTC
>.|TRBJ1-5|TRBD1|TRBV7-8
CVSSFSRTGGGNQPQHF
TGTGTCAGCAGCTTCTCTCGAACAGGGGGCGGCAATCAGCCCCAGCATTTT
>.|TRBJ1-2|.|TRBV20-1
CSARDSRTDRYGYTF
TGCAGTGCTAGAGATTCCCGTACGGATCGCTATGGCTACACCTTC
>.|TRBJ2-3|TRBD2|TRBV10-1
CASGEAGDADTQYF
TGCGCCAGCGGGGAAGCGGGGGATGCAGATACGCAGTATTTT
>few|TRBJ1-2|TRBD1|TRBV10-3
CAISEWMRTRDRDLNYGYTF
TGTGCCATCAGTGAATGGATGCGGACCCGGGACAGGGACCTTAACTATGGCTACACCTTC
>few|TRBJ1-5|.|TRBV19
CASTQQVRNQPQHF
TGTGCCAGTACACAACAGGTTCGCAATCAGCCCCAGCATTTT
>.|TRBJ2-1|TRBD2|TRBV29-1
CSVPAGGMRNEQFF
TGCAGCGTGCCCGCGGGGGGCATGAGAAATGAGCAGTTCTTC
>few|TRBJ1-1|.|TRBV6-5
CASSDLLNTEAFF
TGTGCCAGCAGTGACCTACTGAACACTGAAGCTTTCTTT
>.|TRBJ2-1|.|TRBV19
CASSMGLGVGEQFF
TGTGCCAGTAGTATGGGACTTGGGGTGGGTGAGCAGTTCTTC
>.|TRBJ2-3|.|TRBV12-3/TRBV12-4
CASNPQSADTQYF
TGTGCCAGCAACCCCCAAAGCGCAGATACGCAGTATTTT
>.|TRBJ2-2|.|TRBV25-1
CASSQTLVTGELFF
TGTGCCAGCAGCCAAACACTTGTCACCGGGGAGCTGTTTTTT
>few|TRBJ2-1|.|TRBV4-3
CASSPTYITYNEQFF
TGCGCCAGCAGCCCGACATACATCACCTACAATGAGCAGTTCTTC
>few|TRBJ1-1|.|TRBV28
CASSQVPWSAEAFF
TGTGCCAGCAGCCAGGTTCCTTGGAGCGCGGAAGCTTTCTTT
>.|TRBJ2-7|TRBD1|TRBV19
CASTSTGHEQYF
TGTGCCAGTACCTCGACAGGGCACGAGCAGTACTTC
>few|TRBJ2-2|.|TRBV2
CASVQGNTGELFF
TGTGCCAGCGTACAGGGGAACACCGGGGAGCTGTTTTTT
>.|TRBJ2-3|TRBD2|TRBV28
CASSLYVSGDTDTQYF
TGTGCCAGCAGTTTATATGTTAGCGGGGACACAGATACGCAGTATTTT